This TCR beta chain emerged from a study of graft-versus-host responses after intestinal transplantation (dated by TCRdb to the early 2020s). About the study as a whole: The transplants that recipients got were multivisceral, liver-intestinal, or isolated intestinal. A cohort of 20 to 25 intestinal transplant recipients, including one retransplant, was enrolled, and a few patients lacking pretransplant specimens were excluded. Bulk TCR-beta CDR3 sequencing was used to track graft-versus-host and host-versus-graft alloreactive T cell clones in the graft, circulation and bone marrow after intestinal transplantation. Donor T cell macrochimerism was defined as a peak of at least 4% donor T cells among recipient peripheral blood mononuclear cells. Rather than being sequenced by the commercial service, samples from a few later patients were sequenced in-house on an Illumina MiSeq and processed with MiXCR. Every recipient was given anti-thymocyte globulin induction, then maintenance tacrolimus and steroids for about three years. To identify alloreactive clones, pre-transplant mixed lymphocyte reaction products were sequenced and compared with unstimulated pre-transplant donor and recipient T cells.

The germline V gene yields KGHSY for CDR1 and FQNENV for CDR2. The CDR3 covers 14 residues, taking in both the cysteine and the phenylalanine. Only CDR3 DNA remains: 42 bases, in frame from the first base. V lost 3 bases and J lost 3 bases, and the count of bases not matched to a germline gene is 3. Interpreted using the paper, the time point label stands for: cells obtained before transplantation from donor or recipient. CD3+CD4+ and CD3+CD8+ populations were FACS-sorted from unstimulated pre-transplant donor and recipient cells taken from spleen or lymph nodes. What the study reported, not specific to this receptor: The conclusions were limited by the relatively low number and heterogeneity of the intestinal transplant patients. In patients with donor T cell macrochimerism, the allografts had high GvH to HvG T cell clonal ratios. GvH clones were detected in recipient bone marrow, and some of these GvH clones were observed earlier in ileal mucosa or blood, consistent with an intestinal mucosal origin. Early after transplant, declines in HvG clones were associated with peak levels of circulating GvH clones.

The method was the immunoSEQ multiplex PCR assay. For most patients, genomic DNA was isolated using the Qiagen DNeasy Blood and Tissue Kit and was shipped frozen to Adaptive Biotechnologies for TCR sequencing. For most patients, high-throughput TCR-beta CDR3 sequencing of genomic DNA was performed by Adaptive Biotechnologies. Per the source publication's procedure: Adaptive's ImmunoSEQ software supplied the TCR sequencing data for 15 to 20 patients, while MiXCR and VDJtools were used to process a few other patients. CD4 versus CD8 sorting errors were corrected by removing sequences found in both subsets at a frequency ratio below 5:1. CDR3 nucleotide sequences shared between donor and recipient were removed because their origin could not be assigned. To count as alloreactive, a clone needed at least 2-fold expansion over unstimulated cells and a minimum CFSE-low frequency of 0.002% (template counts) or 0.001% (read counts). Mappable clones were those detected in sequenced pre-transplant spleen, lymph node, or MLR CFSE-low populations of the donor or recipient. The cumulative frequency of alloreactive clones was calculated as a percentage of all sequences, weighted by copy number. What TCRdb holds here is the immuneACCESS table cut down to in-frame rearrangements. Part of the clones is not present; checked against another copy, under half of the missing clones reflect an unresolved V gene, and the others are unexplained. That table gives V, J and clone size, and the DNA gave D and trimming. Recorded for this sample are about 96,000 clones; 92% of them occurred a single time. Roughly 0.15% of the sample rests with the top ten.

Regarding this clone: The antigen this receptor binds is unknown. Per-base qualities were not stored, and no clone one base away is much larger.

Sequencing used unstimulated CD4+ T cells sorted from spleen or lymph node cells, obtained before intestinal transplant. This clonotype originated in a human donor who received an intestinal transplant. Recombination linked TRBV16 to TRBJ1-1; 8 middle bases align to TRBD1. At the DNA level, the sequence is TGTGCCAGCAGCCACAGGGGGCGAGACACTGAAGCTTTCTTT. Its translation is CASSHRGRDTEAFF.